The clone carrying this T cell receptor (beta chain) was recorded a few times. Its antigen is not identified. The CDR3 is 14 residues long. Germline lookup yields CDR1 MGHRA and CDR2 YSYEKL. The V end was cut by 4 bases, the J end by 1 base, with 10 bases between. This sample stems from a study of T cell repertoires in cytomegalovirus infection. Background on the study: The authors relied on CMV epitopes, both recently identified HLA-C-restricted and well-studied HLA-B-restricted. Public TCR beta signatures were indicative of both CMV infection and a matching HLA type.

Study observations and caveats: Ex vivo, HLA-C-restricted CMV-specific TCR beta clonotypes prevailed over the rest of the response.

In TCRdb, the reads were re-called with MiXCR into one record per CDR3 protein. The sample records 310,000 or so distinct CDR3 sequences, roughly 25% being singletons. This sequence was found in a human donor in good health (CMV status not recorded). Some clones in this sample may be carry-over from other donors' samples. The input for sequencing was cultured PBMCs, taken from culture after CMV antigen stimulation. The chain recombines TRBV4-1 with TRBJ1-1; D unclear. CDR3 nucleotides: TGCGCCAGCAGCCTCGCGACAAGGAACACTGAAGCTTTCTTT. Protein: CASSLATRNTEAFF.